These T cell receptor beta chains were read from a single sample in a study of cytomegalovirus exposure and HLA in healthy donors. Some clones are missing from TCRdb's copy, which holds only in-frame ones; the method was immunoSEQ multiplex PCR. Here the sample spans about 70,000 clones, roughly 88% being singletons. The sample was PBMCs. The source of these receptors is a woman aged 25 to 45 in good health and CMV-seronegative. The CDR3 runs from the conserved cysteine through the conserved F or W.

J: TRBJ1-1; V: TRBV27; CDR3: CASRGDKGVVSTEAFF
J: TRBJ1-4; V: TRBV18; CDR3: CASSPFDGTNEKLFF
J: TRBJ1-4; V: TRBV7-2; CDR3: CASSFVVNEKLFF
J: TRBJ2-2; V: TRBV7-3; CDR3: CASSLRPMFRTGGTGELFF
J: .; V: TRBV5-8; CDR3: CASSKGAGYEQYF
J: TRBJ2-3; V: TRBV7-2; CDR3: CASTPGGITSQYF
J: TRBJ2-2; V: TRBV7-2; CDR3: CASSLLWPGELFF
J: TRBJ1-3; V: TRBV7-2; CDR3: CASSSQTPNSGNTIYF
J: TRBJ1-2; V: TRBV4-1; CDR3: CASSQGTGGRPFYGYTF
J: TRBJ2-7; V: TRBV5-1; CDR3: CASSLGGTSGTHYEQYF
J: TRBJ2-2; V: TRBV7-6; CDR3: CASSLASSTSTGELFF
J: TRBJ2-5; V: TRBV30; CDR3: CAWSAGTSLWETQYF
J: TRBJ2-7; V: TRBV6-1; CDR3: CASSESPNRYEQYF
J: TRBJ2-4; V: TRBV27; CDR3: CASRDVRLAGVVQYF
J: TRBJ1-2; V: TRBV6-5; CDR3: CASTPSLQFLYGYTF
J: TRBJ2-3; V: TRBV9; CDR3: CASSVETSGTRTDTQYF
J: TRBJ2-3; V: TRBV5-5; CDR3: CASSLSREAGDTQYF
J: TRBJ2-7; V: TRBV30; CDR3: CAWSVRLSYEQYF
J: TRBJ2-3; V: TRBV5-1; CDR3: CASSIGTADTQYF
J: TRBJ1-3; V: TRBV28; CDR3: CASSLPHITGSGDGGNTIYF
J: TRBJ2-1; V: TRBV4-2; CDR3: CASSQGAVGYNEQFF
J: TRBJ1-1; V: TRBV11-3; CDR3: CASSLRDRVTEAFF
J: TRBJ2-1; V: TRBV11-3; CDR3: CASSLEQAGSSFNNEQFF
J: .; V: TRBV7-9; CDR3: CASSPPGQTYEQYF